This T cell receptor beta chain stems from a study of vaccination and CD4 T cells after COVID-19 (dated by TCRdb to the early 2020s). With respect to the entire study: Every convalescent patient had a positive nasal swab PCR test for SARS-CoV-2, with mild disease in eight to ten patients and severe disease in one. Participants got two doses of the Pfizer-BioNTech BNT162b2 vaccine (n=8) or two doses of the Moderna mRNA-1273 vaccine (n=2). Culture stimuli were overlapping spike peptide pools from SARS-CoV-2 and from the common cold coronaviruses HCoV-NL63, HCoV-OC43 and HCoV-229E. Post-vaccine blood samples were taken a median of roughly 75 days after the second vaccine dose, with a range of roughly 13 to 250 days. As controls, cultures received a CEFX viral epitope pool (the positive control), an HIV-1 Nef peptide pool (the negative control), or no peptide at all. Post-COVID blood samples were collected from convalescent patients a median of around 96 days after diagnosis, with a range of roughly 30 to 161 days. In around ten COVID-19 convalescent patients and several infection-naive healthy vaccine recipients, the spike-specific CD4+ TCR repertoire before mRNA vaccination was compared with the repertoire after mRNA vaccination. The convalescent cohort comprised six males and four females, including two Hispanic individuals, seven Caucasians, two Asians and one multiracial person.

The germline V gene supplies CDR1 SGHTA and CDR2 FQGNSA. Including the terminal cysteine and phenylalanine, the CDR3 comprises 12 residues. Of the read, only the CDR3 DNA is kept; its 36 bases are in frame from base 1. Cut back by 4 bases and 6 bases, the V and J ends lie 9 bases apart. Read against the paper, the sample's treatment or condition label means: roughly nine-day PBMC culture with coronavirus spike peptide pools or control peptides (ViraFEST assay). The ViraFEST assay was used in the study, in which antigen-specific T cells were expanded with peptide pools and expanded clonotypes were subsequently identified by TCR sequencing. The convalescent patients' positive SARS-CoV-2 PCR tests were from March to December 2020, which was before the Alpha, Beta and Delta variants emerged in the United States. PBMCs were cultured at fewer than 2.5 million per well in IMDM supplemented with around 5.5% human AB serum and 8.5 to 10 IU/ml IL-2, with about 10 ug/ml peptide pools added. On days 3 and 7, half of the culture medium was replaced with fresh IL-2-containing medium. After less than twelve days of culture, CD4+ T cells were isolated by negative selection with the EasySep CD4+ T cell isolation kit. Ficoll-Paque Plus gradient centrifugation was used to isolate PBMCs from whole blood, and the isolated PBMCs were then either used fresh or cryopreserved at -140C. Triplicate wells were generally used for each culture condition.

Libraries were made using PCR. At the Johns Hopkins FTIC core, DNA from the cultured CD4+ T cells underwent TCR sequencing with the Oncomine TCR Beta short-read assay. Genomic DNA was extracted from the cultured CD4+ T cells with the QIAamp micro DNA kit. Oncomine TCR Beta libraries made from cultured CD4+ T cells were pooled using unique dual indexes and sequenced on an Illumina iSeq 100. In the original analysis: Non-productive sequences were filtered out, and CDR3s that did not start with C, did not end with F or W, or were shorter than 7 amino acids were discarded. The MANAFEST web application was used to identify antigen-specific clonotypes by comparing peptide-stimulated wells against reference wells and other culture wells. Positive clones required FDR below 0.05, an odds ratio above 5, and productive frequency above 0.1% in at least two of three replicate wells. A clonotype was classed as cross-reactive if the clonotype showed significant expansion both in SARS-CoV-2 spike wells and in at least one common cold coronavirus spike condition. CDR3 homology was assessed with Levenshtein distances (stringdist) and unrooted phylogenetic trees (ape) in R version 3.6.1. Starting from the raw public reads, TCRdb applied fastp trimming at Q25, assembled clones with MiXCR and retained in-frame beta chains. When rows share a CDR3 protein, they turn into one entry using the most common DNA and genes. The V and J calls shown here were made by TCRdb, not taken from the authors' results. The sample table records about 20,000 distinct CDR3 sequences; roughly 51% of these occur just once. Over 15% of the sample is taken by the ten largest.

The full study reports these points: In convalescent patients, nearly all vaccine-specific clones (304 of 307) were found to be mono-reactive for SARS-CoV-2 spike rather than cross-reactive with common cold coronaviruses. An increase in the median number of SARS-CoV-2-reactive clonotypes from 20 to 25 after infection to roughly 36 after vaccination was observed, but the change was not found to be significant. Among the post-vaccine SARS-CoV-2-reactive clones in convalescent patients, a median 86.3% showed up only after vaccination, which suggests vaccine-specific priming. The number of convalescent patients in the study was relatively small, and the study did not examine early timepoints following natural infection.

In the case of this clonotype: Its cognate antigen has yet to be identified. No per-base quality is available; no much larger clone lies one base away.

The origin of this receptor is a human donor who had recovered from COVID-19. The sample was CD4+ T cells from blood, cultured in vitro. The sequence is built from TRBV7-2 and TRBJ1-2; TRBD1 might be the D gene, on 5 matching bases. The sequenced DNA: TGTGCCAGCAGCTGGCAACAGGATGGCTACACCTTC. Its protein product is CASSWQQDGYTF.